This passage covers 18 T cell receptor beta chains from one sample sequenced in a study of blood T cell repertoires in COVID-19. Generated by immunoSEQ multiplex PCR, the TCRdb table keeps only in-frame clones and is missing some. This sample has tens of thousands of clones, with roughly 86% found just once. The sequencing sample was made of peripheral blood. The source of these receptors is a woman of 80 years or more with acute or convalescent COVID-19.

J is TRBJ1-3 and V is TRBV18; 7 bases are shared with TRBD1. With 3 bases clipped from V and 3 bases from J, the junction kept 8 bases outside the gene matches. CDR3 length equals 16 residues. Germline loops: CDR1 KGHSH, CDR2 LQKENI. The CDR3 spells CASSPGTASLGNTIYF. CDR3 DNA sequence: TGTGCCAGCTCACCCGGGACAGCCTCGCTTGGAAACACCATATATTTT.

The chain carries TRBV20-1 and TRBJ1-6, with TRBD1 as a possible D gene (5 bases). The CDR3 extends over 13 amino acids. Trimming pared 3 bases from V and 10 bases from J, leaving 13 bases between. Germline assignment: CDR1 DFQATT and CDR2 SNEGSKA (reference sequence). DNA for the CDR3: TGCAGTGCTAGTGAGGGGAGCGGCTCACCCCTCCACTTT. It translates to CSASEGSGSPLHF.

The CDR3 DNA sequence: TGCGCCAGCAGCCCTAGCGGGATCTCCCGGGGTGAGCAGTTCTTC. This gives the protein CASSPSGISRGEQFF. The chain recombines TRBV5-1 with TRBJ2-1; TRBD2 matches at 9 bases. The germline V gene encodes CDR1 SGHRS and CDR2 YFSETQ. V trimming: 4 bases; J trimming: 9 bases; junction bases outside the gene matches: 11. This CDR3 comprises 15 residues. Full variable domain (rest looked up from reference TRBV5-1 and TRBJ2-1): KAGVTQTPRYLIKTRGQQVTLSCSPISGHRSVSWYQQTPGQGLQFLFEYFSETQRNKGNFPGRFSGRQFSNSRSEMNVSTLELGDSALYLCASSPSGISRGEQFFGPGTRLTVL.

V and J are TRBV3-1 (or the pseudogene TRBV3-2) and TRBJ1-6; tentatively, D is TRBD1 (5 bases). CDR3 length: 12 amino acids. Germline V gene data show CDR1 as LGHDT and CDR2 as YNNKEL (reference sequence). The V end was cut by 7 bases, the J end by 9 bases, with 10 bases between. CDR3 sequence: CASTGLGSPLHF. The CDR3 nucleotides are TGTGCCAGCACAGGGCTAGGTTCACCCCTCCACTTT.

V and J are TRBV18 and TRBJ1-5; TRBD1 aligns across 9 bases. The germline CDR1 and CDR2 sequences are KGHSH and LQKENI. Unmatched junction bases numbered 20, after V lost 4 bases and J lost 1 base. CDR3 length: 21 residues. DNA of the CDR3: TGTGCCAGCTCACTCCCACGATGGGACAGGGAACCACCCGAGAGCAATCAGCCCCAGCATTTT. It is translated as CASSLPRWDREPPESNQPQHF.

The chain employs TRBV2 and TRBJ2-3; the D gene is possibly TRBD2 (5 bases). The V gene lost 4 bases and the J gene lost 2 bases, with 16 bases spanning the gap. From germline, CDR1 is SNHLY and CDR2 FYNNEI. The CDR3 covers 16 residues. The CDR3 region is CASSGVSGLLTDTQYF. The CDR3 bases are TGTGCCAGCAGTGGGGTAAGCGGCCTCCTCACAGATACGCAGTATTTT.

V gene TRBV5-1 combines with J gene TRBJ2-6, with 8 bases aligning to TRBD1. This CDR3 comprises 16 residues. Germline values: CDR1 SGHRS, CDR2 YFSETQ. V gave up 4 bases and J gave up 4 bases; unmatched junction bases: 7. Here the CDR3 reads CASSPQGASGANVLTF. The DNA for the CDR3 is TGCGCCAGCAGCCCTCAGGGGGCATCGGGGGCCAACGTCCTGACTTTC. Full variable domain (rest looked up from reference TRBV5-1 and TRBJ2-6): KAGVTQTPRYLIKTRGQQVTLSCSPISGHRSVSWYQQTPGQGLQFLFEYFSETQRNKGNFPGRFSGRQFSNSRSEMNVSTLELGDSALYLCASSPQGASGANVLTFGAGSRLTVL.

The gene calls are TRBV9 and TRBJ2-3, with D uncertain. Germline V CDR1 and CDR2: SGDLS, YYNGEE. The CDR3 runs to 14 residues. The V end lost 4 bases, the J end lost 4 bases, and 13 bases lay between the germline ends. CDR3 coding DNA: TGTGCCAGCAGCATCCAACTAAGCGCAGATACGCAGTATTTT. Its translation: CASSIQLSADTQYF.

The chain joins TRBV25-1 to TRBJ1-5; 7 bases map to TRBD1. Germline V gives CDR1 MGHDK, CDR2 SYGVNS. CDR3 length equals 14 residues. Trimming took 7 bases from V and 2 from J; bases not matched to a gene: 5. CDR3 protein: CASNSRGGNQPQHF. The DNA of the CDR3 is TGTGCCAGCAACTCCAGGGGGGGCAATCAGCCCCAGCATTTT.

The rearrangement links TRBV3-1 (or the pseudogene TRBV3-2) to TRBJ1-6, with D possibly TRBD1 on 5 matching bases. Between the trimmed V and J ends, which lost 1 base and 7 bases, there was a span of 8 bases. Germline V gene lookup returns CDR1 LGHDT and CDR2 YNNKEL (reference sequence). The CDR3 sequence is 14 residues long. CDR3 residues: CASSQGDSNSPLHF. The CDR3 region has the DNA TGTGCCAGCAGCCAAGGAGACAGCAATTCACCCCTCCACTTT.

This clone was observed a single time. The genes are TRBV18 and TRBJ2-6; 7 bases fit TRBD1. CDR3 size: 16 residues. CDR1 and CDR2 from the germline V gene are KGHSH and LQKENI. The junction had 3 bases not matched to a gene; V was cut back by 4 bases and J by 0 bases. The chain's CDR3 is CASSLSGGSGANVLTF. The CDR3 DNA follows: TGTGCCAGCTCACTCTCAGGGGGCTCTGGGGCCAACGTCCTGACTTTC.

The rearrangement joins TRBV30 to TRBJ1-5; D perhaps matches TRBD1 (6 bases). The CDR3 is 16 amino acids. CDR1 GTSNPN and CDR2 SVGIG come from the germline V gene (reference sequence). Trimming removed 1 base at V and 1 base at J, with 14 bases between. The CDR3 nucleotides are TGTGCCTGGAGTGAGGGGTCAGGGGCGAGCAATCAGCCCCAGCATTTT. It translates to CAWSEGSGASNQPQHF.

The V gene is TRBV5-1, the J gene TRBJ2-7; D possibly corresponds to TRBD1 (5 bases). The ends were cut back, 1 base at V and 2 bases at J, with 10 bases in the middle. Germline CDR1 SGHRS, CDR2 YFSETQ. This CDR3 region has 14 residues. The CDR3 loop reads CASSLPGPPYEQYF. The CDR3, as DNA: TGCGCCAGCAGCTTGCCAGGGCCACCCTACGAGCAGTACTTC. The full variable domain, with the rest looked up from reference TRBV5-1 and TRBJ2-7, is KAGVTQTPRYLIKTRGQQVTLSCSPISGHRSVSWYQQTPGQGLQFLFEYFSETQRNKGNFPGRFSGRQFSNSRSEMNVSTLELGDSALYLCASSLPGPPYEQYFGPGTRLTVT.

V gene TRBV18 combines with J gene TRBJ2-3; TRBD2 aligns across 7 bases. V gave up 2 bases and J gave up 4 bases; unmatched junction bases: 0. The germline V gene has CDR1 KGHSH and CDR2 LQKENI. There are 13 residues in the CDR3. Written as DNA, the CDR3 is TGTGCCAGCTCACCAGCGGGGGCAGATACGCAGTATTTT. Its translation: CASSPAGADTQYF.

The chain links TRBV28 to TRBJ1-2; D might be TRBD1 (5 bases). This CDR3 has 15 residues. Germline loops: CDR1 MDHEN, CDR2 SYDVKM. V was trimmed by 7 bases and J by 1 base, leaving 16 bases between them. In DNA form, the CDR3 reads TGTGCCAGCACATCCGGGTGGGGACTTAACTATGGCTACACCTTC. It specifies CASTSGWGLNYGYTF.

This clone appeared a single time. The chain couples TRBV7-9 to TRBJ2-2, with D possibly TRBD1 on 5 matching bases. Germline loops: CDR1 SEHNR, CDR2 FQNEAQ (reference sequence). The CDR3 spans 14 residues. Trimming took 1 base from V and 3 from J, leaving 6 bases between them. The CDR3 reads CASSLVQDTGELFF. The CDR3 DNA is TGTGCCAGCAGCTTAGTACAGGACACCGGGGAGCTGTTTTTT.

This clone was seen just once. This chain joins TRBV5-4 and TRBJ2-1; weak D call: TRBD2 (6 bases). The CDR3 extends over 15 amino acids. CDR1 is SGHNT, CDR2 YYREEE, per germline (reference sequence). Trimming took off 4 bases at V and 2 bases at J, with 13 bases between the two ends. The CDR3 loop reads CASSPLAETYNEQFF. CDR3 DNA: TGTGCCAGCAGCCCGTTAGCGGAAACCTACAATGAGCAGTTCTTC.

This chain uses TRBV27 with TRBJ2-1; 10 bases are a match to TRBD2. Trimming removed 7 bases from V and 4 bases from J; junction bases left unmatched: 10. This CDR3 comprises 16 residues. Germline values: CDR1 MNHEY, CDR2 SMNVEV (reference sequence). The CDR3: CASTIGGTSEYNEQFF. In DNA form, the CDR3 reads TGTGCCAGCACCATAGGAGGGACTAGCGAGTACAATGAGCAGTTCTTC.